The 8 T cell receptor beta chains below come from one sample, sequenced in a study of blood T cell repertoires in COVID-19. Sequencing used immunoSEQ multiplex PCR; TCRdb keeps in-frame clones, though not all of them. In the table there are 350,000 to 400,000 clones, under 90% of which are singletons. The sequencing sample was made of PBMCs or T cells enriched from blood (not recorded which). Source of these receptors: a woman in her twenties or thirties who had recovered from COVID-19.

CDR3 DNA sequence: TGTGCCTGGAGGACCGGGGGGGCCCGGAGCACCGGGGAGCTGTTTTTT. Protein sequence: CAWRTGGARSTGELFF. The J gene is TRBJ2-2, the V gene TRBV30; 8 nucleotides agree with TRBD2. This CDR3 contains 16 residues. V gave up 3 bases and J gave up 4 bases; unmatched junction bases: 10. Germline V gene lookup returns CDR1 GTSNPN and CDR2 SVGIG (reference sequence).

The table lists this clone with a count of one. V and J are TRBV12-5 and TRBJ1-1; 7 bases match TRBD1. V trimming: 3 bases; J trimming: 4 bases; junction bases outside the gene matches: 5. Germline CDR1 reads LGHNT; CDR2 reads FRNRAP. The CDR3 covers 14 residues. CDR3 sequence (DNA): TGTGCTAGTGGTTTTGAGGGGGCGCGCACTGAAGCTTTCTTT. Amino acids: CASGFEGARTEAFF.

The rearrangement joins TRBV7-2 to TRBJ1-2; 9 bases fit TRBD1. Trimming at V came to 4 bases and at J to 8 bases, leaving 8 bases not matched to a gene. This CDR3 region has 14 residues. Germline V gives CDR1 SGHTA, CDR2 FQGNSA. The CDR3 DNA reads TGTGCCAGCAGCTCTCGGGACAGGGCCGAGGGCTACACCTTC. Encoded protein: CASSSRDRAEGYTF.

This chain uses TRBV14 with TRBJ2-7; D possibly corresponds to TRBD1 (5 bases). Germline V gene lookup returns CDR1 SGHDN and CDR2 FVKESK. Deletions cut 7 bases from V and 5 bases from J, with 15 bases between. The length of the CDR3 is 13 residues. The chain's CDR3 is CASNLQVLDEQYF. Written as DNA, the CDR3 is TGTGCCAGCAATTTACAGGTGCTGGACGAGCAGTACTTC.

This chain connects TRBV6-5 to TRBJ1-2; a possible D gene is TRBD1 (6 bases). The CDR3 is 13 amino acids. Trimming stripped 6 bases from V and 4 bases from J, with 12 bases between. Germline V gene lookup returns CDR1 MNHEY and CDR2 SVGAGI. Here the CDR3 reads CASSRDRLYGYTF. As DNA, the CDR3 is TGTGCCAGCAGCCGAGACAGGCTCTATGGCTACACCTTC.

The rearrangement links TRBV5-1 to TRBJ2-1; possible D gene TRBD2, 5 bases. The V end lost 0 bases, the J end lost 0 bases, and 10 bases lay between the germline ends. Germline V gene data show CDR1 as SGHRS and CDR2 as YFSETQ. CDR3 length equals 16 residues. CDR3 in DNA: TGCGCCAGCAGCTTGGGAGGGTCGAGCTCCTACAATGAGCAGTTCTTC. Translating gives CASSLGGSSSYNEQFF. The whole variable domain, remainder taken from reference TRBV5-1 and TRBJ2-1, is KAGVTQTPRYLIKTRGQQVTLSCSPISGHRSVSWYQQTPGQGLQFLFEYFSETQRNKGNFPGRFSGRQFSNSRSEMNVSTLELGDSALYLCASSLGGSSSYNEQFFGPGTRLTVL.

The V call is TRBV28, the J call TRBJ2-7, with TRBD1 identical over 8 bases. Germline lookup yields CDR1 MDHEN and CDR2 SYDVKM. Trimming removed 5 bases from V and 0 bases from J; junction bases left unmatched: 6. This CDR3 has 15 amino acids. For the CDR3, the DNA is TGTGCCAGCAGTGCACTGGACAGGGACTCCTACGAGCAGTACTTC. It is translated as CASSALDRDSYEQYF.

The chain combines TRBV5-1 with TRBJ2-7, with a possible D match to TRBD2 (5 bases). CDR3 length: 17 amino acids. Looked up from germline, CDR1 is SGHRS and CDR2 is YFSETQ. V was clipped by 4 bases and J by 1 base, with 21 bases between them. CDR3 region: CASSRSTSSLRSYEQYF. The CDR3, as DNA: TGCGCCAGCAGCAGATCTACTAGTTCGCTCCGATCCTACGAGCAGTACTTC.